Shown below are 4 T cell receptor beta chains from a single sample sequenced in a study of T cell responses to AZD1222 COVID-19 vaccine. TCRdb's table, derived via immunoSEQ multiplex PCR, lists solely in-frame clones and lacks some. Among about 130,000 clones listed, about four fifths were seen once. The sequencing here drew on peripheral blood, taken on day 0 of AZD1222 vaccination. The receptors originated from an adult in good health.

This clone was counted only a few times. The sample holds other DNA sequences that translate to the same CDR3. The chain is built from TRBV24-1 and TRBJ1-1; D unclear. In germline, CDR1 is KGHDR, CDR2 SFDVKD. This CDR3 comprises 13 residues. V was pared by 0 bases and J by 0 bases, with 1 base between. The DNA for the CDR3 is TGTGCCACCAGTGATTTGCTGAACACTGAAGCTTTCTTT. It codes for CATSDLLNTEAFF.

This clone was recorded only once. V usage is TRBV5-1 and J usage is TRBJ1-1; 8 bases line up with TRBD1. Germline V gene sequence: CDR1 SGHRS, CDR2 YFSETQ. Unmatched junction bases numbered 12, after V lost 6 bases and J lost 5 bases. The CDR3 extends over 15 amino acids. In nucleotides, the CDR3 is TGCGCCAGCAAAGGAAGACAGGGGCTCGCGACTGAAGCTTTCTTT. It encodes CASKGRQGLATEAFF.

The chain is built from TRBV5-6 and TRBJ1-1; D call uncertain. Germline lookup yields CDR1 SGHDT and CDR2 YYEEEE. CDR3 size: 14 residues. The V gene lost 0 bases and the J gene lost 3 bases, with 9 bases spanning the gap. CDR3 sequence: CASSLAGKDTEAFF. The CDR3 DNA follows: TGTGCCAGCAGCTTGGCGGGGAAAGACACTGAAGCTTTCTTT.

This clone is a singleton in its sample. This CDR3 reads CASILGTGGTEAFF. CDR3 nucleotides: TGCGCCAGCATCCTCGGGACAGGGGGCACTGAAGCTTTCTTT. The gene calls are TRBV5-1 and TRBJ1-1; TRBD1 matches 11 bases. CDR1 is SGHRS and CDR2 is YFSETQ in the germline V gene. J gave up 4 bases and V 6 bases, and 5 bases lay outside the gene matches. The CDR3 totals 14 residues.